This TCR beta chain was observed in a study of T-cell memory formation after mild COVID-19. Study information: Clustering of TCRs was largely donor specific.

The CDR3 length is 12 residues. Germline CDR1 and CDR2: SQVTM and ANQGSEA. The ends were cut back, 3 bases at V and 9 bases at J, with 14 bases in the middle. TCRdb re-called the 5' RACE reads with MiXCR, one entry per CDR3 protein. The data show more than 250,000 distinct CDR3 sequences, 16% seen once. This TCR was sampled from a man between 18 and 35 years old who had mild COVID-19 (a few samples of this study predate the infection). Cell type and time point are not known. This chain joins TRBV29-1 and TRBJ2-5; weak D call: TRBD2 (5 bases). Source material: PBMCs or a T cell subset sorted from them (not recorded which). Here the CDR3 reads CSVDTGNEAQYF. The CDR3 nucleotides are TGCAGCGTTGATACGGGGAATGAGGCCCAGTACTTC. Using reference TRBV29-1 and TRBJ2-5 for the parts outside the CDR3, the full variable domain is SAVISQKPSRDICQRGTSLTIQCQVDSQVTMMFWYRQQPGQSLTLIATANQGSEATYESGFVIDKFPISRPNLTFSTLTVSNMSPEDSSIYLCSVDTGNEAQYFGPGTRLLVL.